What follows describes a single TCR beta chain. No antigen is known for it. Per-base quality was not reported, and no clone a single base away is much larger than it. The data belong to a study of blood T cell repertoires in COVID-19 (TCRdb year 2020). In terms of the full investigation: The collaborator samples originated in the United States, Italy and Spain and spanned the acute and convalescent phases of COVID-19. A freely available public database, intended as a resource for researchers studying the immune response to SARS-CoV-2, is where the repertoires were released. Where HLA class I and class II types were available, the types were taken from metadata supplied by the sample provider, not from assay-based typing. The material from the prospective study consisted of cDNA or gDNA derived from T cells, B-cell-depleted T cells, or PBMCs. Samples came from the ongoing ImmuneRACE study (first 160 participants) plus 1,254 subjects from 6 global collaborators. The dataset comprised deeply sampled blood TCRbeta repertoires from subjects exposed to, actively infected with, or recovered from COVID-19. Nearly every sample came with metadata listing a de-identified subject ID, COVID-19 status, age in years and sex. Points the paper makes about the study in general: How much clinical and demographic metadata was included differed by source and by participant, and the metadata was provided uncurated.

CDR1 and CDR2 were assigned from the germline V gene as WSHSY and SAAADI. Between the V and J ends, shortened by 6 bases and 0 bases respectively, the junction contains 5 bases. Including the terminal cysteine and phenylalanine, the CDR3 comprises 12 residues. Only CDR3 DNA is held: 36 bases, read in frame from base 1. The immunoSEQ Assay, a bias-controlled multiplex PCR, was used to amplify TCRbeta CDR3 regions from genomic DNA. The published analysis was carried out like this. Nucleated cell counts per sample were estimated from amplification of reference gene primers within the assay. To quantify the absolute abundance of each unique TCRbeta CDR3 rearrangement, sequence reads were collapsed and filtered. For each sample, productive Simpson clonality was calculated as the square root of Simpson's diversity index across productive rearrangements. Sourced from immuneACCESS, this table was stored by TCRdb with only in-frame sequences that have V and J called. A share of the clones is absent; for the studies checked, an unresolved V gene accounts for under half, and the remainder has no known explanation. V and J calls plus clone size are reproduced from that table; the DNA served to infer D and trimming. In this sample the table shows hundreds of thousands of clones, over 70% of which occur a single time. The ten largest account for about 3% of the sample.

Whole blood was collected in K2EDTA tubes by collaborating institutions according to the institutions' own protocols. For TCRbeta analysis, collaborators shipped samples in one of three forms: frozen whole blood, isolated PBMCs, or DNA extracted from either of those sample types. This TCR was recovered from a woman older than 75 with acute or convalescent COVID-19. The sequenced sample was peripheral blood. The V gene is TRBV10-2 and the J gene is TRBJ1-2; a confident D gene designation cannot be given. The nucleotide sequence is TGCGCCAGCAGCTTTCCTAACTATGGCTACACCTTC. Its translation reads: CASSFPNYGYTF.